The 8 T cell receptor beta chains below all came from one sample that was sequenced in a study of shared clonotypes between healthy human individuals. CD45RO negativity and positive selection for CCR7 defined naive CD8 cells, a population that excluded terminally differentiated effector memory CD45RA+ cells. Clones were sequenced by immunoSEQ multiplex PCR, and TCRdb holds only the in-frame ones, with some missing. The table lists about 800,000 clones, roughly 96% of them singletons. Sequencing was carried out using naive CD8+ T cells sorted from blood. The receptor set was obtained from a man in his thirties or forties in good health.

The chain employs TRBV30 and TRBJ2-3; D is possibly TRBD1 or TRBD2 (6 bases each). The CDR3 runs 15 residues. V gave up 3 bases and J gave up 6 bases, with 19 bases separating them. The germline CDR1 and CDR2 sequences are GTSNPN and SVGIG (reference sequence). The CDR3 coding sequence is TGTGCCTGGAGAGGGCCGGGGGCCCCTGTGGATACGCAGTATTTT. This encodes CAWRGPGAPVDTQYF. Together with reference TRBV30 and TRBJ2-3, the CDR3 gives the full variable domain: SQTIHQWPATLVQPVGSPLSLECTVEGTSNPNLYWYRQAAGRGLQLLFYSVGIGQISSEVPQNLSASRPQDRQFILSSKKLLLSDSGFYLCAWRGPGAPVDTQYFGPGTRLTVL.

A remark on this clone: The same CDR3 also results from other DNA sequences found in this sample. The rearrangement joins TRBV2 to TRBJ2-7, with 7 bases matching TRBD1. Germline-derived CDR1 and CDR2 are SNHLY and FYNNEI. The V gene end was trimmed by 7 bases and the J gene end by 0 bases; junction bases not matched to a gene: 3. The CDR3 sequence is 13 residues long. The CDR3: CASTGTDSYEQYF. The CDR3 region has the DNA TGTGCCAGCACCGGGACAGACTCCTACGAGCAGTACTTC.

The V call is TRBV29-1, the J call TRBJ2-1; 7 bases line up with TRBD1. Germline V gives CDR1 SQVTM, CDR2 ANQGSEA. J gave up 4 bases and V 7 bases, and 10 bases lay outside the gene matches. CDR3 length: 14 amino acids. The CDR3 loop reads CSAPRQGLYNEQFF. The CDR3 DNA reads TGCAGCGCCCCCCGACAGGGTCTTTACAATGAGCAGTTCTTC.

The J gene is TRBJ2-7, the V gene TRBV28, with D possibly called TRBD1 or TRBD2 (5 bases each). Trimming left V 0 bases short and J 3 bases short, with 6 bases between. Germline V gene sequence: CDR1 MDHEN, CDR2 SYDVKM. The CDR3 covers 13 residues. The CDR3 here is CASSLWRGYEQYF. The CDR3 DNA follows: TGTGCCAGCAGTTTATGGAGGGGCTACGAGCAGTACTTC.

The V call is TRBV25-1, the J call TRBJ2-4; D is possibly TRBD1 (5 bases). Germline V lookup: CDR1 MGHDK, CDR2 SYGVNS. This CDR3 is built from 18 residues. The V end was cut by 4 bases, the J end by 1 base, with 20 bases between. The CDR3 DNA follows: TGTGCCAGCAGTGTCCCGCCGACAGTTTGGACCGCCAAAAACATTCAGTACTTC. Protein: CASSVPPTVWTAKNIQYF.

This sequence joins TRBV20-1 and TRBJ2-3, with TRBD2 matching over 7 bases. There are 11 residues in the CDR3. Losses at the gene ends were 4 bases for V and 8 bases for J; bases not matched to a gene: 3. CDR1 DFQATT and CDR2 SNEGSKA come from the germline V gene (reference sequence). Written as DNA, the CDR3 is TGCAGTGCTAAAGTAGCGGGTACGCAGTATTTT. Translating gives CSAKVAGTQYF.

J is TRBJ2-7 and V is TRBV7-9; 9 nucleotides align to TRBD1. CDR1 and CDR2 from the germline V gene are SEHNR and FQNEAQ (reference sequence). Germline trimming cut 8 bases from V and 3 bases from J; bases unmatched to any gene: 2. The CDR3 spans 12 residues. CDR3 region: CASRQGDYEQYF. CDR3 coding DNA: TGTGCCAGCCGACAGGGGGACTACGAGCAGTACTTC.

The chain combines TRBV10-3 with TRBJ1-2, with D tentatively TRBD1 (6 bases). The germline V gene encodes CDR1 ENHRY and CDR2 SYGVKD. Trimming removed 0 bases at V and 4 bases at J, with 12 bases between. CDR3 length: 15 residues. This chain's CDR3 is CAISESGGRGYGYTF. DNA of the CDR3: TGTGCCATCAGTGAGTCTGGGGGCAGAGGCTATGGCTACACCTTC.